Following are 27 T cell receptor beta chains from one sample sequenced in a study of CD4 T cells in relation to SARS-CoV-2 and coronaviruses. Profiled with immunoSEQ multiplex PCR; TCRdb holds only in-frame clones, not every one. The table lists some 40,000 clones, over 75% of them singletons. Their target antigens are unknown. Specimen: memory CD4+ T cells from PBMCs, cultured in vitro. These receptors all come from an adult with COVID-19.

The J gene is TRBJ2-5, the V gene TRBV5-5, with D hard to call. V dropped 6 bases and J dropped 4 bases, with 16 bases sitting between them. CDR1 is SGHKS and CDR2 is YYEKEE in the germline V gene (reference sequence). This CDR3 is 14 amino acids long. CDR3 bases: TGTGCCAGCAAGGTCGGTGGAGTAGGAGAGACCCAGTACTTC. Amino acids: CASKVGGVGETQYF. The full variable domain, completed using reference TRBV5-5 and TRBJ2-5, is DAGVTQSPTHLIKTRGQQVTLRCSPISGHKSVSWYQQVLGQGPQFIFQYYEKEERGRGNFPDRFSARQFPNYSSELNVNALLLGDSALYLCASKVGGVGETQYFGPGTRLLVL.

The CDR3, as DNA: TGCGCCAGCAGCTACTACCTAAACAATGAGCAGTTCTTC. Translation: CASSYYLNNEQFF. The rearrangement joins TRBV5-1 to TRBJ2-1; D is ambiguous. Trimming removed 3 bases at V and 5 bases at J, with 9 bases between. Germline CDR1 and CDR2: SGHRS and YFSETQ. CDR3 length: 13 residues.

This clone was seen once. V usage is TRBV2 and J usage is TRBJ1-2; D is possibly TRBD1 (6 bases). This CDR3 has 13 residues. The germline V gene has CDR1 SNHLY and CDR2 FYNNEI. V was cut by 8 bases and J by 8 bases, with 18 bases left in between. CDR3 protein: CASGYGGALGYTF. The CDR3 coding sequence is TGTGCCAGCGGCTACGGGGGGGCATTAGGCTACACCTTC.

The CDR3, as DNA: TGCGCCAGCAGCTTTGGGACAGGGGGCATTTTGTCCTACAATGAGCAGTTCTTC. This sequence encodes CASSFGTGGILSYNEQFF. This chain connects TRBV5-1 to TRBJ2-1; 12 bases align to TRBD1. There are 18 residues in the CDR3. V shed 2 bases and J 1 base; nucleotides not matched to a gene: 7. Germline-derived CDR1 and CDR2 are SGHRS and YFSETQ.

This chain links TRBV7-3 with TRBJ2-3, with 7 nucleotides matching TRBD1. Germline V lookup: CDR1 SGHTA, CDR2 FQGTGA. The CDR3 is 17 amino acids. The J segment lost 0 bases and the V segment lost 0 bases, leaving 6 bases of the junction unmatched. The CDR3 region has the DNA TGTGCCAGCAGCTTAACAGGGGGCGGATCTAGCACAGATACGCAGTATTTT. This gives the protein CASSLTGGGSSTDTQYF. Full variable domain (outside the CDR3, taken from reference TRBV7-3 and TRBJ2-3): GAGVSQTPSNKVTEKGKYVELRCDPISGHTALYWYRQSLGQGPEFLIYFQGTGAADDSGLPNDRFFAVRPEGSVSTLKIQRTERGDSAVYLCASSLTGGGSSTDTQYFGPGTRLTVL.

The chain carries TRBV27 and TRBJ1-2; no reliable D call. Germline CDR1 is MNHEY and CDR2 is SMNVEV (reference sequence). Trimming left V 3 bases short and J 0 bases short, with 11 bases between. The CDR3 sequence is 15 residues long. CDR3 protein: CASSFAPGANYGYTF. DNA of the CDR3: TGTGCCAGCAGTTTTGCACCGGGTGCTAACTATGGCTACACCTTC.

The V and J genes are TRBV7-9 and TRBJ2-5; D possibly corresponds to TRBD1 (6 bases). Germline V gene lookup returns CDR1 SEHNR and CDR2 FQNEAQ (reference sequence). The CDR3 totals 15 residues. V lost 5 bases to trimming and J lost 4 bases, with 17 bases between them. The CDR3 bases are TGTGCCAGCAGCCGACCGGGACAATCGGGAGAGACCCAGTACTTC. It is translated as CASSRPGQSGETQYF. Full variable domain (rest looked up from reference TRBV7-9 and TRBJ2-5): DTGVSQNPRHKITKRGQNVTFRCDPISEHNRLYWYRQTLGQGPEFLTYFQNEAQLEKSRLLSDRFSAERPKGSFSTLEIQRTEQGDSAMYLCASSRPGQSGETQYFGPGTRLLVL.

The chain carries TRBV18 and TRBJ1-1; possibly TRBD1 for D (5 bases). Germline loops: CDR1 KGHSH, CDR2 LQKENI. This CDR3 is built from 14 residues. Trimming took 4 bases from V and 10 from J, leaving 19 bases between them. CDR3 residues: CASSQTGASVGAFF. Here the CDR3 DNA reads TGTGCCAGCTCACAAACCGGGGCCTCCGTCGGAGCTTTCTTT.

V usage is TRBV5-4 and J usage is TRBJ1-4, with a tentative D call TRBD1 (6 bases). In germline, CDR1 is SGHNT, CDR2 YYREEE (reference sequence). V was shortened by 2 bases and J by 8 bases, with 22 bases between the two germline ends. The CDR3 consists of 17 residues. The CDR3 region has the DNA TGTGCCAGCAGCTTTAGGCTTTCCGGGGGCGCGGGGGAAAAACTGTTTTTT. Translating gives CASSFRLSGGAGEKLFF.

This clone has just a few counts. The rearrangement joins TRBV11-2 to TRBJ2-2; D is ambiguous. In germline, CDR1 is SGHAT, CDR2 FQNNGV. This CDR3 contains 14 residues. With 1 base removed from V and 6 bases from J, the gap between germline ends came to 9 bases. The CDR3 spells CASSLGTVSGELFF. The CDR3 DNA reads as TGTGCCAGCAGCTTAGGGACGGTGTCCGGGGAGCTGTTTTTT.

The V and J genes are TRBV30 and TRBJ1-2, with D unresolved. The CDR3 sequence is 12 residues long. In germline, CDR1 is GTSNPN, CDR2 SVGIG (reference sequence). With 3 bases removed from V and 3 bases from J, the gap between germline ends came to 8 bases. The DNA of the CDR3 is TGTGCCTGGAGCTCCGCAGACTATGGCTACACCTTC. This encodes CAWSSADYGYTF.

The chain is built from TRBV20-1 and TRBJ1-5; D call uncertain. CDR3 length: 13 amino acids. The V end was cut by 5 bases, the J end by 0 bases, with 8 bases between. CDR1 and CDR2 from the germline V gene are DFQATT and SNEGSKA (reference sequence). The CDR3 protein is CSAGGNSNQPQHF. As DNA, the CDR3 is TGCAGTGCTGGTGGAAATAGCAATCAGCCCCAGCATTTT.

By share, this clone ranks as medium-sized. The J gene is TRBJ2-5, the V gene TRBV7-9; the match to TRBD1 covers 9 bases. The junction had 5 bases not matched to a gene; V was cut back by 3 bases and J by 0 bases. The CDR3 has 16 amino acids. Germline lookup yields CDR1 SEHNR and CDR2 FQNEAQ (reference sequence). The CDR3 here is CASSFSTGGYQETQYF. CDR3 nucleotide sequence: TGTGCCAGCAGCTTTTCGACAGGGGGGTACCAAGAGACCCAGTACTTC.

This rearrangement joins TRBV15 to TRBJ1-2, with 10 bases lining up with TRBD1. CDR1 and CDR2 from the germline V gene are LNHNV and YYDKDF (reference sequence). The CDR3 extends over 18 amino acids. Losses at the gene ends were 1 base for V and 4 bases for J; bases not matched to a gene: 12. Written as DNA, the CDR3 is TGTGCCACCAGCAGAGCCCCCCGGGACAGGGGCAGGGGCTATGGCTACACCTTC. Amino acids: CATSRAPRDRGRGYGYTF.

The rearrangement joins TRBV5-6 to TRBJ1-4; unclear D gene. The CDR3 contains 16 residues. The V and J ends lost 1 base and 1 base respectively, with 11 bases between them. The germline CDR1 and CDR2 sequences are SGHDT and YYEEEE. CDR3 loop: CASSLQGLLTNEKLFF. CDR3 bases: TGTGCCAGCAGCTTGCAAGGGCTTCTAACTAATGAAAAACTGTTTTTT.

The CDR3 bases are TGTGCCAGCAGTCCCACTCCAGACAGGCCCTATGGCTACACCTTC. Translation: CASSPTPDRPYGYTF. The gene calls are TRBV6-5 and TRBJ1-2, with D perhaps matching TRBD1 (6 bases). The CDR3 spans 15 residues. CDR1 and CDR2 from the germline V gene are MNHEY and SVGAGI. Trimming left V 5 bases short and J 4 bases short, with 17 bases between.

This chain joins TRBV10-2 and TRBJ2-5; unclear D gene. V gave up 6 bases and J gave up 5 bases, with 7 bases separating them. In germline, CDR1 is WSHSY, CDR2 SAAADI. This CDR3 contains 11 residues. In DNA form, the CDR3 reads TGCGCCAGCAGAGTCGGTGAGACCCAGTACTTC. Protein: CASRVGETQYF.

The V gene is TRBV19, the J gene TRBJ2-1, with 7 bases fitting TRBD2. CDR3 length equals 17 residues. J was trimmed by 0 bases and V by 1 base; bases with no gene match: 6. The germline V gene encodes CDR1 LNHDA and CDR2 SQIVND (reference sequence). CDR3 region: CASSIGLGLVSYNEQFF. The CDR3 DNA is TGTGCCAGTAGTATAGGTTTAGGACTAGTCTCCTACAATGAGCAGTTCTTC.

The V gene is TRBV9, the J gene TRBJ2-5; the D is unclear. V was pared by 2 bases and J by 5 bases, with 13 bases between. Germline CDR1 and CDR2: SGDLS and YYNGEE. The CDR3 covers 14 residues. This CDR3 is CASSVNPELETQYF. Here the CDR3 DNA reads TGTGCCAGCAGCGTCAATCCGGAGTTGGAGACCCAGTACTTC. Filled out from reference TRBV9 and TRBJ2-5, the complete variable domain reads DSGVTQTPKHLITATGQRVTLRCSPRSGDLSVYWYQQSLDQGLQFLIQYYNGEERAKGNILERFSAQQFPDLHSELNLSSLELGDSALYFCASSVNPELETQYFGPGTRLLVL.

This clone was counted only a few times. The V and J genes are TRBV11-3 and TRBJ2-1; either TRBD1 or TRBD2 may supply D (5 bases each). The V end lost 1 base, the J end lost 0 bases, and 10 bases lay between the germline ends. CDR1 and CDR2 from the germline V gene are SGHNT and YENEEA. This CDR3 spans 16 amino acids. CDR3 DNA sequence: TGTGCCAGCAGCTTAGCTGGGGGAGTCTCCTACAATGAGCAGTTCTTC. Translating gives CASSLAGGVSYNEQFF.

This rearrangement joins TRBV7-2 to TRBJ1-2; 8 nucleotides match TRBD1. V was pared by 1 base and J by 4 bases, with 2 bases of the junction left unmatched. The CDR3 is made up of 14 amino acids. CDR1 and CDR2 (germline): SGHTA, FQGNSA. In DNA, the CDR3 is TGTGCCAGCAGCTTAGGGACAGGGCCCTATGGCTACACCTTC. Its translation is CASSLGTGPYGYTF. Filled out from reference TRBV7-2 and TRBJ1-2, the complete variable domain reads GAGVSQSPSNKVTEKGKDVELRCDPISGHTALYWYRQSLGQGLEFLIYFQGNSAPDKSGLPSDRFSAERTGGSVSTLTIQRTQQEDSAVYLCASSLGTGPYGYTFGSGTRLTVV.

This chain connects TRBV4-1 to TRBJ2-1; 10 bases map to TRBD2. CDR3 size: 18 residues. With V trimmed by 2 bases and J by 3 bases, 10 bases remained unmatched. Germline values: CDR1 MGHRA, CDR2 YSYEKL. Here the CDR3 reads CASSQSLPGLADYNEQFF. CDR3 bases: TGCGCCAGCAGCCAATCCTTACCCGGACTAGCGGACTACAATGAGCAGTTCTTC.

There are a few counts of this clone. This rearrangement joins TRBV3-1 (or the pseudogene TRBV3-2) to TRBJ2-1; D is uncertain. This CDR3 spans 14 amino acids. Germline lookup yields CDR1 LGHDT and CDR2 YNNKEL (reference sequence). Between the trimmed V and J ends, which lost 4 bases and 0 bases, there was a span of 7 bases. Here the CDR3 reads CASSRVGSYNEQFF. As DNA, the CDR3 is TGTGCCAGCAGCCGTGTAGGCTCCTACAATGAGCAGTTCTTC.

This chain connects TRBV7-9 to TRBJ2-3; D perhaps matches TRBD1 (6 bases). This CDR3 spans 13 amino acids. CDR1 is SEHNR and CDR2 is FQNEAQ in the germline V gene (reference sequence). The germline V and J ends were trimmed by 4 bases and 7 bases, with 12 bases remaining between them. CDR3 sequence reads: CASSSDGTYTQYF. In DNA, the CDR3 is TGTGCCAGCAGCTCCGATGGGACATATACGCAGTATTTT.

The chain uses TRBV27 and TRBJ2-1, with 14 bases matching TRBD2. CDR3 length equals 19 residues. Unmatched junction bases numbered 14, after V lost 6 bases and J lost 4 bases. CDR1 is MNHEY and CDR2 is SMNVEV in the germline V gene (reference sequence). CDR3 sequence reads: CASRLTSRTSGRYYNEQFF. The CDR3 DNA follows: TGTGCCAGCAGACTGACCTCCAGGACTAGCGGGAGGTATTACAATGAGCAGTTCTTC.

This CDR3 reads CASSLAWDRGSGTQYF. The CDR3 DNA reads TGTGCCAGCAGCTTAGCGTGGGACAGGGGATCGGGTACGCAGTATTTT. The J gene is TRBJ2-3, the V gene TRBV7-9, with TRBD1 matching 10 bases. The length of the CDR3 is 16 residues. After removal of 0 bases from V and 8 bases from J, the junction contained 8 bases not matched to a gene. The germline gives CDR1 SEHNR, CDR2 FQNEAQ (reference sequence).

The J gene is TRBJ2-7, the V gene TRBV11-2; the D gene could be TRBD1 or TRBD2 (5 bases each). Per germline, CDR1 SGHAT and CDR2 FQNNGV. The ends were cut back, 4 bases at V and 5 bases at J, with 15 bases in the middle. The length of the CDR3 is 14 residues. The CDR3 bases are TGTGCCAGCAGCTCCATTAGGGTGGGGGACGAGCAGTACTTC. As protein: CASSSIRVGDEQYF.